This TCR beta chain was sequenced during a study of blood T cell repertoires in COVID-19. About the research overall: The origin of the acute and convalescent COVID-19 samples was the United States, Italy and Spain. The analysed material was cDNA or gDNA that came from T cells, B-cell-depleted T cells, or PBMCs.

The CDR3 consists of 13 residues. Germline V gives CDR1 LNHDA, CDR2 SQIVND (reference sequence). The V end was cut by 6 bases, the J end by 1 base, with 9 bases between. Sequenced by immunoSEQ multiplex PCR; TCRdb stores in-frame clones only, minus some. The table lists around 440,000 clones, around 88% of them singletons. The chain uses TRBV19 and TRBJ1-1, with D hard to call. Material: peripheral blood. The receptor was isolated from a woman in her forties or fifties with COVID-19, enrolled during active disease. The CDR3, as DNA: TGTGCCAGTAGAAAGGAGGGGAACACTGAAGCTTTCTTT. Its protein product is CASRKEGNTEAFF.